The 15 T cell receptor beta chains in this list originate from one sample, sequenced in a study of T-cell memory formation after mild COVID-19. TCRdb re-analysed the 5' RACE reads in MiXCR, keeping a single row per CDR3 protein. The repertoire consists of roughly 35,000 distinct CDR3 sequences, with around 21% occurring once and the leading ten covering 1.5%. The material sequenced was PBMCs or a T cell subset sorted from them (not recorded which). The receptors stem from an adult who had mild COVID-19 (a few samples of this study predate the infection). Cell type and time point are not known.

This clonotype was observed at least ten times. The chain is built from TRBV4-2 and TRBJ2-5; the match to TRBD2 covers 11 bases. There are 16 residues in the CDR3. Germline CDR1 reads LGHNA; CDR2 reads YNFKEQ. V trimming: 3 bases; J trimming: 2 bases; junction bases outside the gene matches: 5. CDR3 in DNA: TGTGCCAGCAGCCAGGGACTAGCGGAAAAACAAGAGACCCAGTACTTC. Its translation is CASSQGLAEKQETQYF.

This clonotype was counted between two and nine times. The chain carries TRBV6-1 and TRBJ1-1; 8 bases are a match to TRBD1. The V and J ends lost 2 bases and 5 bases, in that order; junction bases with no gene match: 10. The CDR3 has 16 amino acids. CDR1 MNHNS and CDR2 SASEGT come from the germline V gene. In DNA form, the CDR3 reads TGTGCCAGCAGTGAATCGCAGGGGGCCGGTTGGACTGAAGCTTTCTTT. Protein sequence: CASSESQGAGWTEAFF.

There are many counts of this clonotype. The rearrangement uses TRBV5-6 and TRBJ2-7; 8 nucleotides line up with TRBD1. The V gene's germline CDR1 is SGHDT and CDR2 YYEEEE. Germline trimming cut 4 bases from V and 10 bases from J; bases unmatched to any gene: 10. This CDR3 comprises 13 residues. The CDR3 DNA reads as TGTGCCAGCAGCCCGGACAGGGACACGCAACAGTACTTC. As protein: CASSPDRDTQQYF.

V usage is TRBV7-9 and J usage is TRBJ1-2; D unclear. In germline, CDR1 is SEHNR, CDR2 FQNEAQ (reference sequence). Trimming took 5 bases from V and 6 from J, leaving 13 bases between them. The CDR3 runs 13 residues. As DNA, the CDR3 is TGTGCCAGCAGCCAATTGGGTCGAGATGGCTACACCTTC. This encodes CASSQLGRDGYTF.

This clonotype was detected many times. The chain joins TRBV29-1 to TRBJ2-7, with 7 bases aligning to TRBD1. J gave up 5 bases and V 5 bases, and 9 bases lay outside the gene matches. Germline V CDR1 and CDR2: SQVTM, ANQGSEA. The CDR3 sequence is 13 residues long. CDR3 sequence (DNA): TGCAGCGTTTCCAGGGGGTACAGCAACGAGCAGTACTTC. Protein: CSVSRGYSNEQYF.

The chain joins TRBV6-5 to TRBJ2-7; the match to TRBD2 covers 7 bases. CDR3 length: 13 amino acids. CDR1 is MNHEY, CDR2 SVGAGI, per germline. Trimming at V came to 8 bases and at J to 2 bases, leaving 6 bases not matched to a gene. CDR3 DNA sequence: TGTGCCAGCCAGCTCGGGAGGCCCTACGAGCAGTACTTC. It specifies CASQLGRPYEQYF.

By sample fraction, this clonotype is medium-sized (0.01 to 0.1%). The CDR3 spells CASSTGTSDTDTQYF. The CDR3 nucleotides are TGTGCCAGCAGTACAGGGACTAGCGACACAGATACGCAGTATTTT. The chain recombines TRBV6-6 with TRBJ2-3; 10 bases align to TRBD2. The CDR3 is 15 amino acids. The V and J ends lost 5 bases and 2 bases, in that order; junction bases with no gene match: 4. Germline V gives CDR1 MNHNY, CDR2 SVGAGI (reference sequence).

There are many counts of this clonotype. The chain combines TRBV3-1 with TRBJ2-1, with no clear D. This CDR3 region has 16 residues. CDR1 and CDR2 (germline): LGHDT, YNNKEL (reference sequence). The ends were cut back, 1 base at V and 4 bases at J, with 14 bases in the middle. The CDR3, as DNA: TGTGCCAGCAGCCAAGCGTCCAGCATTTATTACAATGAGCAGTTCTTC. It is translated as CASSQASSIYYNEQFF.

This clonotype was recorded many times. The chain employs TRBV12-3 or TRBV12-4 and TRBJ2-2; 8 positions match TRBD1. This CDR3 has 16 amino acids. V was pared by 3 bases and J by 2 bases, with 5 bases of the junction left unmatched. CDR3 loop: CASSLVDRANTGELFF. DNA for the CDR3: TGTGCCAGCAGTTTGGTGGACAGGGCAAACACCGGGGAGCTGTTTTTT.

This clonotype was found many times. The chain links TRBV5-6 to TRBJ1-2; D call uncertain. The CDR3 spans 13 residues. Trimming took off 5 bases at V and 6 bases at J, with 14 bases between the two ends. Germline CDR1 and CDR2: SGHDT and YYEEEE. The DNA for the CDR3 is TGTGCCAGCAGTATTGGAGGACCGAATGGCTACACCTTC. Translation gives CASSIGGPNGYTF.

This clonotype was counted ten times or more. This chain uses TRBV7-9 with TRBJ2-1; the D is unclear. With 5 bases removed from V and 6 bases from J, the gap between germline ends came to 8 bases. The germline V gene encodes CDR1 SEHNR and CDR2 FQNEAQ (reference sequence). The CDR3 totals 12 residues. In nucleotides, the CDR3 is TGTGCCAGCAGCCCCCTCGGCAATGAGCAGTTCTTC. It specifies CASSPLGNEQFF. The full variable domain, rest sourced from reference TRBV7-9 and TRBJ2-1, is DTGVSQNPRHKITKRGQNVTFRCDPISEHNRLYWYRQTLGQGPEFLTYFQNEAQLEKSRLLSDRFSAERPKGSFSTLEIQRTEQGDSAMYLCASSPLGNEQFFGPGTRLTVL.

This clonotype came up many times. The V gene is TRBV5-1, the J gene TRBJ1-2; a possible D gene is TRBD1 (5 bases). The CDR3 runs 15 residues. Germline V gene sequence: CDR1 SGHRS, CDR2 YFSETQ. V dropped 4 bases and J dropped 2 bases, with 15 bases sitting between them. The CDR3 spells CASSPSRGSNYGYTF. In nucleotides, the CDR3 is TGCGCCAGCAGCCCCAGCCGGGGCTCAAACTATGGCTACACCTTC.

In its sample, this clonotype was seen many times. The V and J genes are TRBV7-8 and TRBJ1-4; 9 bases fit TRBD1. V lost 4 bases to trimming and J lost 5 bases; unmatched junction nucleotides: 5. The CDR3 sequence is 15 residues long. Germline V gives CDR1 SGHVS, CDR2 FQNEAQ. The DNA of the CDR3 is TGTGCCAGCAGCTCAAACAGGGGGCGGAATGAAAAACTGTTTTTT. Translated, it gives CASSSNRGRNEKLFF.

This clonotype was seen repeatedly, ten times or more. The rearrangement uses TRBV5-1 and TRBJ1-5; perhaps TRBD1 as D (5 bases). The CDR3 totals 14 residues. CDR1 and CDR2 from the germline V gene are SGHRS and YFSETQ. V was pared by 5 bases and J by 3 bases, with 12 bases between. The CDR3 coding sequence is TGCGCCAGCAGTCGGGACGGGAACAATCAGCCCCAGCATTTT. It yields the protein CASSRDGNNQPQHF.

Ten or more counts support this clonotype. The chain is built from TRBV5-6 and TRBJ2-5; 8 nucleotides line up with TRBD1. Germline CDR1 and CDR2: SGHDT and YYEEEE. The CDR3 spans 16 residues. The J segment lost 7 bases and the V segment lost 1 base, leaving 12 bases of the junction unmatched. CDR3 DNA: TGTGCCAGCAGCTTGCCCCTAGTGGACAGGGATGGGACCCAGTACTTC. It yields the protein CASSLPLVDRDGTQYF.